This TCR beta chain was documented in a study of beta chain features in type 1 diabetes. Study-wide results and caveats: Researchers report that Type 1 diabetes patients had moderately but significantly shorter TCRB CDR3s across all four CD4+ subsets.

In regard to this clone: Its antigen remains unknown.

TCRB transcripts that were expressed got sequenced, as all of the isolated RNA had been reverse transcribed. Sequencing used immunoSEQ multiplex PCR; TCRdb keeps in-frame clones, though not all of them. The profile covers 600,000 or so clones, with about an eighth appearing a single time and 0.035% to 0.045% taken by the ten largest. Germline loops: CDR1 SEHNR, CDR2 FQNEAQ (reference sequence). There are 17 residues in the CDR3. Unmatched junction bases numbered 10, after V lost 5 bases and J lost 2 bases. Sequences were obtained from naive CD4+ T cells from blood. This TCR was sampled from a man aged 18 to 29 with type 1 diabetes. The chain recombines TRBV7-9 with TRBJ2-3; 10 bases agree with TRBD2. The CDR3 nucleotides are TGTGCCAGCAGCCCGCGGGCTAGCGGGAGCAACACAGATACGCAGTATTTT. Translated: CASSPRASGSNTDTQYF. Variable domain in full (rest from reference TRBV7-9 and TRBJ2-3): DTGVSQNPRHKITKRGQNVTFRCDPISEHNRLYWYRQTLGQGPEFLTYFQNEAQLEKSRLLSDRFSAERPKGSFSTLEIQRTEQGDSAMYLCASSPRASGSNTDTQYFGPGTRLTVL.